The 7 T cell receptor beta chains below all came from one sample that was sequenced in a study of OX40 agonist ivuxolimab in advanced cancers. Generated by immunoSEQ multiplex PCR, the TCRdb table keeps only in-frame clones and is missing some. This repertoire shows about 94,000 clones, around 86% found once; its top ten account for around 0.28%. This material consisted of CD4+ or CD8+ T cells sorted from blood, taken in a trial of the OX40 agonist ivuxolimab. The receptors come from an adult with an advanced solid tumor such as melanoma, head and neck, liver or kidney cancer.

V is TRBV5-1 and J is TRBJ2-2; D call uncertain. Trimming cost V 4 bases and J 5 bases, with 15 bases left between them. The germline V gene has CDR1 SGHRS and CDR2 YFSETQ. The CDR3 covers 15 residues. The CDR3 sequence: CASSGRDGRTGELFF. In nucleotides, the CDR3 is TGCGCCAGCAGCGGAAGGGATGGGCGAACCGGGGAGCTGTTTTTT.

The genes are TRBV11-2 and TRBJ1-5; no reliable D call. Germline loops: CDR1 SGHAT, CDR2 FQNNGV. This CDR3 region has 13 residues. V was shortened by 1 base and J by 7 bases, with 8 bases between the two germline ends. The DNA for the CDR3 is TGTGCCAGCAGCTTAGGAGGGAGACAGCCCCAGCATTTT. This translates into CASSLGGRQPQHF.

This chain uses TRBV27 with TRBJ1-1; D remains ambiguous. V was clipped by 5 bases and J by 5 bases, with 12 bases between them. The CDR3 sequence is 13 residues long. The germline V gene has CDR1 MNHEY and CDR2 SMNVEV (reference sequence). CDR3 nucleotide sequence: TGTGCCAGCAGTCCCACAGTTACTACTGAAGCTTTCTTT. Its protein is CASSPTVTTEAFF.

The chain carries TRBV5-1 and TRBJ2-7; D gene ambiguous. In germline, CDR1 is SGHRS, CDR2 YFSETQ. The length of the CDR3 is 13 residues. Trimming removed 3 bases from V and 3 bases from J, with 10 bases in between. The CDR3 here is CASSSGPGYEQYF. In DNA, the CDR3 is TGCGCCAGCAGCTCGGGCCCTGGCTACGAGCAGTACTTC. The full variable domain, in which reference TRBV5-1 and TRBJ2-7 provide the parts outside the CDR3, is KAGVTQTPRYLIKTRGQQVTLSCSPISGHRSVSWYQQTPGQGLQFLFEYFSETQRNKGNFPGRFSGRQFSNSRSEMNVSTLELGDSALYLCASSSGPGYEQYFGPGTRLTVT.

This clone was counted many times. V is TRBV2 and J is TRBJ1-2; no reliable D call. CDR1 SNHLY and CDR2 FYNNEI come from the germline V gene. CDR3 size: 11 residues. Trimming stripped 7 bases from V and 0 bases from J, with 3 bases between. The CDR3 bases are TGTGCCAGCACAGCTAACTATGGCTACACCTTC. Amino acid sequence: CASTANYGYTF.

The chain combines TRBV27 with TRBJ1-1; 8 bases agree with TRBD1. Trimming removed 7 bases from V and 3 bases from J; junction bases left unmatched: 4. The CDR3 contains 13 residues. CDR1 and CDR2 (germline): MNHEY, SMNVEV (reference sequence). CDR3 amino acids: CASKYRGDTEAFF. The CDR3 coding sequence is TGTGCCAGCAAATACAGGGGGGACACTGAAGCTTTCTTT.

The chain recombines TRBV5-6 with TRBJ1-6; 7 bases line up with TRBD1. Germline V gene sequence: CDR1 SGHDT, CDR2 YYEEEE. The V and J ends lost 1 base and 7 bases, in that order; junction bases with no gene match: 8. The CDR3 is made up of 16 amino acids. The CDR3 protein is CASSLIDRVENSPLHF. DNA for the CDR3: TGTGCCAGCAGCTTGATTGACAGGGTGGAAAATTCACCCCTCCACTTT.